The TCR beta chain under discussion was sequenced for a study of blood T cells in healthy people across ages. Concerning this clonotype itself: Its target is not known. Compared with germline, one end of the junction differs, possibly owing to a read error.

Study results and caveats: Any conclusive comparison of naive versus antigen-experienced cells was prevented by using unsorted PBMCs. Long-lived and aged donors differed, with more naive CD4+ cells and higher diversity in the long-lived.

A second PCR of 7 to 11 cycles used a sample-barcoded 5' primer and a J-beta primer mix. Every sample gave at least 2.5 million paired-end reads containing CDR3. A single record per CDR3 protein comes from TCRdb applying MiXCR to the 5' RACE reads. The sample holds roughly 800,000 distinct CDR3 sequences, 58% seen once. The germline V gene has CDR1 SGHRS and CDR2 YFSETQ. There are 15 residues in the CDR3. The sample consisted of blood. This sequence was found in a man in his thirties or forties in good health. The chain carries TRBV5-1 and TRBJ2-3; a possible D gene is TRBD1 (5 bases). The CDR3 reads CASSLVQGITGTQYF. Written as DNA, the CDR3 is TGCGCCAGCAGCCTTGTCCAGGGAATCACAGGTACGCAGTATTTT.